This is a list of T cell receptor beta chains from one sample in a study of PD-L1 blockade in urothelial cancer. Here immunoSEQ multiplex PCR was the method, and the copy in TCRdb shows in-frame clones only, minus some. The sample carries about 80,000 clones, 87% recorded once. This specimen was PBMCs, taken around atezolizumab (anti-PD-L1) treatment. Receptors were obtained from a woman between 65 and 79 years old with urothelial cancer. The CDR3 runs from the conserved cysteine through the conserved F or W. The D gene is left open where the match is weak. Size is omitted from some rows. Given values are once, few, many or a class for expanded clones.

d_call | j_call | v_call | clone_size | cdr3_aa | cdr3_nt
TRBD1 | TRBJ2-5 | TRBV13 | . | CASSLTPGQGTGRWETQYF | TGTGCCAGCAGCCTTACTCCGGGACAGGGAACGGGTAGATGGGAGACCCAGTACTTC
TRBD2 | TRBJ2-7 | TRBV7-2 | . | CASSLAVVIWTSGGRSYEQYF | TGTGCCAGCAGCTTAGCCGTTGTTATTTGGACTAGCGGGGGGCGCTCCTACGAGCAGTACTTC
. | TRBJ2-3 | TRBV9 | once | CASSVGGWGPDTQYF | TGTGCCAGCAGCGTAGGGGGGTGGGGGCCAGATACGCAGTATTTT
TRBD1 | TRBJ2-3 | TRBV4-1 | . | CASSQVQGAGTDTQYF | TGCGCCAGCAGCCAAGTGCAGGGGGCAGGCACAGATACGCAGTATTTT
TRBD1 | TRBJ1-5 | TRBV5-8 | . | CASRSIPGGMSNQPQHF | TGTGCCAGCAGATCCATCCCAGGGGGCATGAGCAATCAGCCCCAGCATTTT
TRBD1 | TRBJ1-2 | TRBV29-1 | . | CSAGTGNGYTF | TGCAGCGCCGGGACAGGGAATGGCTACACCTTC
. | TRBJ2-7 | TRBV11-2 | . | CASSAGTLNYEQYF | TGTGCCAGCAGCGCCGGGACACTGAACTACGAGCAGTACTTC
. | TRBJ2-3 | TRBV14 | . | CASSQDRLARTTDTQYF | TGTGCCAGCAGCCAAGATCGCCTAGCGAGGACCACAGATACGCAGTATTTT
TRBD2 | TRBJ2-2 | TRBV2 | . | CASRSGLVGGGELFF | TGTGCCAGCAGGAGCGGACTAGTGGGTGGCGGGGAGCTGTTTTTT
. | TRBJ1-5 | TRBV6-1 | . | CASSVDGGRLNNQPQHF | TGTGCCAGCAGTGTGGATGGAGGACGGCTTAACAATCAGCCCCAGCATTTT
TRBD2 | TRBJ2-5 | TRBV4-2 | . | CASSQDGLAGEETQYF | TGTGCCAGCAGCCAAGACGGACTAGCGGGGGAAGAGACCCAGTACTTC